Given below is one T cell receptor beta chain in context. The data are from a study of blood T cell repertoires in COVID-19. In the original workflow: How many nucleated cells were present was estimated from reference gene primer amplification. Here immunoSEQ multiplex PCR was the method, and the copy in TCRdb shows in-frame clones only, minus some. V and J calls plus clone size are reproduced from that table; the DNA served to infer D and trimming. This sample has 75,000 to 90,000 clones; roughly 78% occur once, and the top ten carry 35% to 40%. Trimming cost V 6 bases and J 0 bases, with 11 bases left between them. CDR3 length: 14 amino acids. Germline loops: CDR1 MNHEY, CDR2 SVGAGI.

Sequenced input: peripheral blood. The rearrangement links TRBV6-5 to TRBJ1-1; D perhaps matches TRBD1 (5 bases). This clonotype was obtained from a man in his fifties or sixties with COVID-19, enrolled during active disease. The CDR3 reads CASRPQGLNTEAFF. CDR3 in DNA: TGTGCCAGCAGGCCTCAGGGTCTGAACACTGAAGCTTTCTTT.